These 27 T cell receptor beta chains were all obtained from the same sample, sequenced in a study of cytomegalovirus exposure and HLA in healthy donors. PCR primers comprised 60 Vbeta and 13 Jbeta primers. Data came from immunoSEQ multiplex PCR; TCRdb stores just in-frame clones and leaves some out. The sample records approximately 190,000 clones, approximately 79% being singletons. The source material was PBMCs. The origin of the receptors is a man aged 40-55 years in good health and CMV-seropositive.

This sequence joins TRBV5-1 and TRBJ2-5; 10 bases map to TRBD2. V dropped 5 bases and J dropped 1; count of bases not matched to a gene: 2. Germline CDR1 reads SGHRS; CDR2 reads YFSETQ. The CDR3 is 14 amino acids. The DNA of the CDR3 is TGCGCCAGCAGGGAGCGGGGGGGCCAAGAGACCCAGTACTTC. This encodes CASRERGGQETQYF.

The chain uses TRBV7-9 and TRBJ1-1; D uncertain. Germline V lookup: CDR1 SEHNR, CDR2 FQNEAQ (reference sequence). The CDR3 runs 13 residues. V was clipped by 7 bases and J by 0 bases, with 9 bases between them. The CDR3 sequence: CASTSVLNTEAFF. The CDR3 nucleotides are TGTGCCAGCACATCGGTACTGAACACTGAAGCTTTCTTT.

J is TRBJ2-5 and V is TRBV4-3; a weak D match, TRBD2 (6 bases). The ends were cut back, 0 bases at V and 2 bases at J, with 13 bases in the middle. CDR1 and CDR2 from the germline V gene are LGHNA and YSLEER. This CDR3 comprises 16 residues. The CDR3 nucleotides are TGCGCCAGCAGCCAAGACCTAGCGAACGGACAAGAGACCCAGTACTTC. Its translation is CASSQDLANGQETQYF.

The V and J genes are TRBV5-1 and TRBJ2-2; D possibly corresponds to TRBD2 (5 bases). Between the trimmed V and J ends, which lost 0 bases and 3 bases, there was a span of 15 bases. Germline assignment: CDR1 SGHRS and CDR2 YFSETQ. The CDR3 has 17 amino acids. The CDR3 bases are TGCGCCAGCAGCTTGGGGCTAGCCCCCGCGGACACCGGGGAGCTGTTTTTT. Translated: CASSLGLAPADTGELFF.

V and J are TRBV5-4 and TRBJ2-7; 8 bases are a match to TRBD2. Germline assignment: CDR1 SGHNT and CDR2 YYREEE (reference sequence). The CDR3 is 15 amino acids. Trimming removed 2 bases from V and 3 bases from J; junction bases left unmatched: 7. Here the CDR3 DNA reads TGTGCCAGCAGCTTTGCTAGCGGGTCGGTCTACGAGCAGTACTTC. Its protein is CASSFASGSVYEQYF.

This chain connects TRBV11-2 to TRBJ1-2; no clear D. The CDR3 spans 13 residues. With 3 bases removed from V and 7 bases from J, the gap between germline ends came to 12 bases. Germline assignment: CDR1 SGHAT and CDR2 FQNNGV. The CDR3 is CASSFGLLGGYTF. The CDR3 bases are TGTGCCAGCAGCTTCGGACTTCTAGGTGGCTACACCTTC.

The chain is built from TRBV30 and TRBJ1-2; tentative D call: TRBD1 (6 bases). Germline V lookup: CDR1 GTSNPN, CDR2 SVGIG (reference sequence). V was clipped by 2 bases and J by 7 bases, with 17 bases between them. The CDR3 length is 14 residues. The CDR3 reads CAWSIIQGLGGYTF. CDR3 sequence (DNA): TGTGCCTGGAGTATAATACAGGGTCTAGGTGGCTACACCTTC.

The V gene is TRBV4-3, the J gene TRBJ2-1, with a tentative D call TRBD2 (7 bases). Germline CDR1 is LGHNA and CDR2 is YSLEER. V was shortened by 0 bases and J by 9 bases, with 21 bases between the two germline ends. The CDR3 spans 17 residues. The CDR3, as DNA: TGCGCCAGCAGCCAAGATTTCGCGGGGGCACCCGGGGGTGAGCAGTTCTTC. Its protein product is CASSQDFAGAPGGEQFF.

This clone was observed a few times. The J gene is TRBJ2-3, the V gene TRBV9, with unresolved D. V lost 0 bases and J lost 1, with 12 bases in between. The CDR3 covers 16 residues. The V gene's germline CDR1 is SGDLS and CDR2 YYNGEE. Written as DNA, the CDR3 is TGTGCCAGCAGCGTAGCTCCGGTTCCGGGCACAGATACGCAGTATTTT. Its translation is CASSVAPVPGTDTQYF.

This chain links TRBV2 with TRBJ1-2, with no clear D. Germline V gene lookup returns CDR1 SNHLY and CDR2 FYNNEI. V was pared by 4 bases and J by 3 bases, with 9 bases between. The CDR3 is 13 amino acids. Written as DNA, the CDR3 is TGTGCCAGCAGTGGACGGCAGGACTATGGCTACACCTTC. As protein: CASSGRQDYGYTF.

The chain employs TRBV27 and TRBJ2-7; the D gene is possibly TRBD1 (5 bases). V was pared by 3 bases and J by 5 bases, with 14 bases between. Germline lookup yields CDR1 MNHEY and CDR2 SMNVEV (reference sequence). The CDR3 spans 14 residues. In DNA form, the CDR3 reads TGTGCCAGCAGTTTGGCAGGGTCGTTCAACGAGCAGTACTTC. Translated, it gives CASSLAGSFNEQYF.

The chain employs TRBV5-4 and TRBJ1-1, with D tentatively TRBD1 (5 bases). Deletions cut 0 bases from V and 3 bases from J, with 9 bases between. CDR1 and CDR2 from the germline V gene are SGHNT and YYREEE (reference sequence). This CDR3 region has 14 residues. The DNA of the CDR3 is TGTGCCAGCAGCTTGGCAGGGAGGTACACTGAAGCTTTCTTT. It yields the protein CASSLAGRYTEAFF.

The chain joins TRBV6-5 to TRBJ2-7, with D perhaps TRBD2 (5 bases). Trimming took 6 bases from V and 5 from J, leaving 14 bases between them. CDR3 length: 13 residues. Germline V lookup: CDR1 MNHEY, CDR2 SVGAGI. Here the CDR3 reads CASSQSGIHEQYF. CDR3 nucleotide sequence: TGTGCCAGCAGCCAGTCGGGGATCCACGAGCAGTACTTC.

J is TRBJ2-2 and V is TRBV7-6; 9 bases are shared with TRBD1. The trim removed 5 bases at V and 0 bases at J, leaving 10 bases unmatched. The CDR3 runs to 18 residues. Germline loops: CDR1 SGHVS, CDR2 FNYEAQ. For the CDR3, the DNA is TGTGCCAGCAGCGTTTCGGGACAGGGCGCCGCGAACACCGGGGAGCTGTTTTTT. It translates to CASSVSGQGAANTGELFF.

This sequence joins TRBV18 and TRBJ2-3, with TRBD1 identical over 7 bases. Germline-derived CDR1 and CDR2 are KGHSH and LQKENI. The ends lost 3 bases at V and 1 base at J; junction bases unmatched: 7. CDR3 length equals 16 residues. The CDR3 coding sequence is TGTGCCAGCTCACCTCGGGACAGCCGGGGCACAGATACGCAGTATTTT. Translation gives CASSPRDSRGTDTQYF.

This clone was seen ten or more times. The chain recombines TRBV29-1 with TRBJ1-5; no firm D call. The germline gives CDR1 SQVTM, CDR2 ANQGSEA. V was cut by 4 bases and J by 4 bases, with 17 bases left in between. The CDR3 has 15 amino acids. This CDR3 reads CSVADGLLGNQPQHF. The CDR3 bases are TGCAGCGTTGCGGACGGACTACTCGGGAATCAGCCCCAGCATTTT.

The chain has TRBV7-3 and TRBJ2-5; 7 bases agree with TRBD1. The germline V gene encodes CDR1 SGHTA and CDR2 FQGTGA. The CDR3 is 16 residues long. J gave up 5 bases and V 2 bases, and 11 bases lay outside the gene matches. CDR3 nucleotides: TGTGCCAGCAGCTTAGCCCCCACAGGGGCCTTGGAGACCCAGTACTTC. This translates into CASSLAPTGALETQYF.

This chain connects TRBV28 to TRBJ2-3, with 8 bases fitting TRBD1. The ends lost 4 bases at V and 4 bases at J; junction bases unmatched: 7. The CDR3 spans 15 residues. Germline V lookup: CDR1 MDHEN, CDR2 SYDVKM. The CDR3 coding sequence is TGTGCCAGCAGTTCCTCCGGGACAGGCTCAGATACGCAGTATTTT. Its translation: CASSSSGTGSDTQYF.

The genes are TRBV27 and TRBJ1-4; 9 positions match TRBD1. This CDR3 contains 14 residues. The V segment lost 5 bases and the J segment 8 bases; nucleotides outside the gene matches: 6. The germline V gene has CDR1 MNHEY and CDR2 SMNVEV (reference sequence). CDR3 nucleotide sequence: TGTGCCAGCAGTCACAGGGGGCGTTGGGAAAAACTGTTTTTT. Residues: CASSHRGRWEKLFF.

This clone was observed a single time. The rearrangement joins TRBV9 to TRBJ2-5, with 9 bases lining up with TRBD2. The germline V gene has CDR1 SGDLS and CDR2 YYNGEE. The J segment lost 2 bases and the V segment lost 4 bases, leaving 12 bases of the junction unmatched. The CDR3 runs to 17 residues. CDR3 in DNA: TGTGCCAGCAGCCCAGTGGTAATAGCGGGGGCTCAAGAGACCCAGTACTTC. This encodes CASSPVVIAGAQETQYF.

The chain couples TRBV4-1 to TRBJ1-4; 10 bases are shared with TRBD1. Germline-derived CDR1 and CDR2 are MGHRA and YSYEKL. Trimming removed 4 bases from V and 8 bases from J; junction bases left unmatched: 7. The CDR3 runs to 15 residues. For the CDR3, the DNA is TGCGCCAGCAGCCGACGGGGACAGGGGAGGGAAAAACTGTTTTTT. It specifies CASSRRGQGREKLFF.

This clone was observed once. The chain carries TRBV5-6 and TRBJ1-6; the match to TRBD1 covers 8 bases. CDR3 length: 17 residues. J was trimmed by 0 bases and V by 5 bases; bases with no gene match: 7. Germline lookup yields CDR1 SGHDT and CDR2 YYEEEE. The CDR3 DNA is TGTGCCAGCAGTCCGGACAGGGCAGGCTCCTATAATTCACCCCTCCACTTT. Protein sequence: CASSPDRAGSYNSPLHF.

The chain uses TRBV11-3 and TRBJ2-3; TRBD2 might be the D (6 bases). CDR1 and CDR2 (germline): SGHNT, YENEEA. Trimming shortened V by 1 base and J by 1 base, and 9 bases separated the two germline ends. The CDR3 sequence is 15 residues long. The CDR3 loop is CASSLGASGTDTQYF. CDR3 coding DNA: TGTGCCAGCAGCTTAGGGGCTAGCGGCACAGATACGCAGTATTTT.

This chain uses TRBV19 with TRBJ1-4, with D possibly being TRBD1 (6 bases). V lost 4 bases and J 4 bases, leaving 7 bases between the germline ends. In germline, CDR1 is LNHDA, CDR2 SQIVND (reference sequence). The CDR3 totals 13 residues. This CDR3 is CASSNRDNEKLFF. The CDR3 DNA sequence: TGTGCCAGTAGTAACAGGGATAATGAAAAACTGTTTTTT.

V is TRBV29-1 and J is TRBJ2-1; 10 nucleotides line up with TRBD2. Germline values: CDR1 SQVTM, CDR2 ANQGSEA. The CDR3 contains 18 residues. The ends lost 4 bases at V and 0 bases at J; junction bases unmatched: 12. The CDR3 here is CSVVLWTSGKSSYNEQFF. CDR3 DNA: TGCAGCGTTGTGCTTTGGACTAGCGGCAAAAGCTCCTACAATGAGCAGTTCTTC.

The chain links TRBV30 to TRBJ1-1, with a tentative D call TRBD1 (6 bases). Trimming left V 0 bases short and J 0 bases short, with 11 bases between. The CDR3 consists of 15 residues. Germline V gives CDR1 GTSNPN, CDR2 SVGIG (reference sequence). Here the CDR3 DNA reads TGTGCCTGGAGTGTAACGGGGGGCCTGAACACTGAAGCTTTCTTT. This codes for CAWSVTGGLNTEAFF.

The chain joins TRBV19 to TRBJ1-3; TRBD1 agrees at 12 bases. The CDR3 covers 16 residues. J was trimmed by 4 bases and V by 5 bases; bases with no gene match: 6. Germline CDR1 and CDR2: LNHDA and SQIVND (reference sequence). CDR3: CASSPGTGGSGNTIYF. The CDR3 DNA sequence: TGTGCCAGTAGTCCCGGGACAGGGGGCTCCGGAAACACCATATATTTT.